Here is one T cell receptor beta chain with its context. Its cognate antigen is unknown. This could be a read error, since a much larger clone is one nucleotide away. Total RNA (about 500 ng) served as template for TCR beta cDNA synthesis primed by a constant-region primer. Investigators got TCR beta libraries out of three nested multiplex PCR rounds, done with slightly modified ARM-PCR. In the first two PCR rounds, TRBV1-TRBV30 forward primers were paired with a C-beta reverse primer, and each round lasted about 9 cycles. MiXCR, run by TCRdb on the multiplex PCR reads, gives a single entry per CDR3 protein. The sample gives 95,000 to 150,000 distinct CDR3 sequences, approximately 71% of which show up once; over 7.5% is in the top ten. This record comes from a study of tumor-infiltrating lymphocytes in primary liver carcinoma. Overall study context: Enrolled patients were male and female, aged 30 to 69 years. Samples had roughly 3.65 to 8 million productive TCRbeta reads, comparable between tissue types.

Study-level points and caveats: Researchers found tumor-adjacent and tumor-blood pairs overlapped less than tumor region pairs. Significantly greater top-250-clone fractions characterized tumors relative to blood (p = 0.039).

Unsorted bulk tissue (about 20-32 mg) underwent RNA and DNA co-extraction. Germline-derived CDR1 and CDR2 are GTSNPN and SVGIG (reference sequence). This CDR3 has 14 amino acids. Specimen: tumor-adjacent normal liver tissue. The chain joins TRBV30 to TRBJ2-5; tentative D call: TRBD2 (7 bases). The receptor was derived from an older woman with primary liver carcinoma and hepatitis B virus infection. This CDR3 is CAWSKGGHQEIQYF. The CDR3 DNA is TGTGCCTGGAGTAAGGGGGGGCACCAAGAGATCCAGTACTTC.